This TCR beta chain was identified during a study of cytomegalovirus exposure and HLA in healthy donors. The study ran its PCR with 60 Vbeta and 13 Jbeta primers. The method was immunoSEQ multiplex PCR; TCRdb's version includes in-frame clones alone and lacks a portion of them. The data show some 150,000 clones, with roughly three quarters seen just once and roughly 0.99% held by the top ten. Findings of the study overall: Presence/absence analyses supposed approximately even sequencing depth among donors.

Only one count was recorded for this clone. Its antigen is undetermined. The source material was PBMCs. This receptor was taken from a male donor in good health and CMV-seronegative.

The CDR3 DNA is TGTGCCAGCAGCGTGGACAGGGGGCAGACTGAAGCTTTCTTT. Translated: CASSVDRGQTEAFF. The chain uses TRBV7-6 and TRBJ1-1; 11 nucleotides match TRBD1. From germline, CDR1 is SGHVS and CDR2 FNYEAQ. The V gene end was trimmed by 5 bases and the J gene end by 5 bases; junction bases not matched to a gene: 4. The CDR3 is 14 residues long.